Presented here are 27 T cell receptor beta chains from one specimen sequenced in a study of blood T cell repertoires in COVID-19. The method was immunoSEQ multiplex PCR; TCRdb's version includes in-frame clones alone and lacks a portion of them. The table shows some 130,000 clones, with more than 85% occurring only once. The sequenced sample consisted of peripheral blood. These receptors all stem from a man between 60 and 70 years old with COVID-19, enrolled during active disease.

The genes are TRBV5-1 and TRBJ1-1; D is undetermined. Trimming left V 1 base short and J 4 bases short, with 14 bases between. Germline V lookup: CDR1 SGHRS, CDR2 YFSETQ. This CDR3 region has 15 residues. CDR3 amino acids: CASSLTAGRATEAFF. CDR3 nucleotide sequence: TGCGCCAGCAGCTTGACTGCTGGGCGGGCCACTGAAGCTTTCTTT.

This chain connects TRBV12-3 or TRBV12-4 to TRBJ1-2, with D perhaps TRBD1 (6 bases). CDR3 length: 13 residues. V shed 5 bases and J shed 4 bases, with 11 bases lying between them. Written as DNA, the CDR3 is TGTGCCAGCAGTCCGACAGGTAGCTATGGCTACACCTTC. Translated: CASSPTGSYGYTF.

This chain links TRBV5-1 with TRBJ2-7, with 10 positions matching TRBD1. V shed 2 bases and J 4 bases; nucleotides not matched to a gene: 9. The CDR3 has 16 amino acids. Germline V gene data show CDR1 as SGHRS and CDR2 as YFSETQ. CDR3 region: CASSFSGQGDEYEQYF. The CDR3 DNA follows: TGCGCCAGCAGCTTCTCCGGACAGGGGGATGAATACGAGCAGTACTTC. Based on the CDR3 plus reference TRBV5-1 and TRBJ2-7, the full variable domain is KAGVTQTPRYLIKTRGQQVTLSCSPISGHRSVSWYQQTPGQGLQFLFEYFSETQRNKGNFPGRFSGRQFSNSRSEMNVSTLELGDSALYLCASSFSGQGDEYEQYFGPGTRLTVT.

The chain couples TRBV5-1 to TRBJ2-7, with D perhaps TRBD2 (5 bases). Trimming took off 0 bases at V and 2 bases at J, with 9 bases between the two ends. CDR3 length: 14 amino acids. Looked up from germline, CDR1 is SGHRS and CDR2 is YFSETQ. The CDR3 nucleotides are TGCGCCAGCAGCTTGGGTTGGGAGACCTACGAGCAGTACTTC. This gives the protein CASSLGWETYEQYF.

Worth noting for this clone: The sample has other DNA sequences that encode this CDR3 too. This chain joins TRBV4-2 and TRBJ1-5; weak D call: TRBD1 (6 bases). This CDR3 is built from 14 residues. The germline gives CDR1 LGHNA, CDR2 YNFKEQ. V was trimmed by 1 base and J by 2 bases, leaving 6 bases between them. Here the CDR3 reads CASSQGQGNQPQHF. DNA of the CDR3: TGTGCCAGCAGCCAAGGACAGGGCAATCAGCCCCAGCATTTT.

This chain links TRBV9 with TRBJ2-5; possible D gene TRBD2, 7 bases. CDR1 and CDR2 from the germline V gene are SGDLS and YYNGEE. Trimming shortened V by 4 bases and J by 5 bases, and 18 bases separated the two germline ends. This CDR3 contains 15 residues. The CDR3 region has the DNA TGTGCCAGCAGCCCAAGGGGGGGGGATTGGGAGACCCAGTACTTC. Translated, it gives CASSPRGGDWETQYF.

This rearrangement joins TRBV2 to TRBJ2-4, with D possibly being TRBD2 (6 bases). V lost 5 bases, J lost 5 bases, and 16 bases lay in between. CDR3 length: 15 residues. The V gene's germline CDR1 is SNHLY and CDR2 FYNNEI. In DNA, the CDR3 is TGTGCCAGCAGTCTGGAGGGAGGAGGAGAAAACATTCAGTACTTC. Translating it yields CASSLEGGGENIQYF.

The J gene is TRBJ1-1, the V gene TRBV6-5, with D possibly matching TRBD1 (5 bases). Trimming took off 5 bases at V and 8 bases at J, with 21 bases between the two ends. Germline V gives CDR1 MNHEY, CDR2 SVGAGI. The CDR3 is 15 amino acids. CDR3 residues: CASSPGVGLKPEAFF. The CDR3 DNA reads TGTGCCAGCAGTCCCGGTGTGGGGCTTAAGCCAGAAGCTTTCTTT.

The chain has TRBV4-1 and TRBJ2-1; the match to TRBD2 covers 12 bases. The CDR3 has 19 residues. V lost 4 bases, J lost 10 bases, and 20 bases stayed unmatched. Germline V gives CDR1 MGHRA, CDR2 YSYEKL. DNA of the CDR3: TGCGCCAGCAGCCCTCCGACTAGCGGGGGACAATCCCTACAATGGGAGCAGTTCTTC. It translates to CASSPPTSGGQSLQWEQFF.

The CDR3 DNA follows: TGTGCCAGCAGCTCGGGACAGGGGCTGAACGAGCAGTACTTC. This encodes CASSSGQGLNEQYF. The chain employs TRBV7-2 and TRBJ2-7; 10 nucleotides align to TRBD1. Losses at the gene ends were 4 bases for V and 5 bases for J; bases not matched to a gene: 5. Germline CDR1 reads SGHTA; CDR2 reads FQGNSA. The CDR3 has 14 amino acids.

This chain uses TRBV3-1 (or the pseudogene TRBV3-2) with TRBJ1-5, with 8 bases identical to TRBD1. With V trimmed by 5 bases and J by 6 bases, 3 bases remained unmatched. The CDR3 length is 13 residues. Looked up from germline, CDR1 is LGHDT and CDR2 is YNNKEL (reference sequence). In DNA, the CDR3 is TGTGCCAGCAGCGACAGGGGATCTCAGCCCCAGCATTTT. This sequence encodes CASSDRGSQPQHF.

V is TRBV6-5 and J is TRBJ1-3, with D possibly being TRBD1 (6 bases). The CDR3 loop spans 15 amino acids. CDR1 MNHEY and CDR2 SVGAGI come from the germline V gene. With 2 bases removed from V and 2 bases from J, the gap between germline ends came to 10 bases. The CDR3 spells CASSYLAGAGNTIYF. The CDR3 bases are TGTGCCAGCAGTTACCTCGCAGGGGCTGGAAACACCATATATTTT.

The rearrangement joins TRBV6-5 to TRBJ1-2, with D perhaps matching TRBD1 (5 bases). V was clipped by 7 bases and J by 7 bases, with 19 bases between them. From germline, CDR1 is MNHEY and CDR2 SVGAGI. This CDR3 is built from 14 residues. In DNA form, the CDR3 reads TGTGCCAGCATACCCAAGGGGCCTTGGGCTGGCTACACCTTC. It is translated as CASIPKGPWAGYTF.

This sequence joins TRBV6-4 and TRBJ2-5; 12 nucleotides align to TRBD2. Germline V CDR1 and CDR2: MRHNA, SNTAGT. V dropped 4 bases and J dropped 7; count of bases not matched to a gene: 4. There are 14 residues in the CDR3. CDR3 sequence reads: CASSALAGGGTQYF. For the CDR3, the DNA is TGTGCCAGCAGTGCACTAGCGGGAGGCGGGACCCAGTACTTC.

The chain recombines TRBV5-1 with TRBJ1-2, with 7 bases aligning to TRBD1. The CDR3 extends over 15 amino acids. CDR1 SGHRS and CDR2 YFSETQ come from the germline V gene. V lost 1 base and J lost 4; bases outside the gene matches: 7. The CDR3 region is CASSLTGDPSYGYTF. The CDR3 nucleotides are TGCGCCAGCAGCTTGACAGGGGACCCGTCCTATGGCTACACCTTC.

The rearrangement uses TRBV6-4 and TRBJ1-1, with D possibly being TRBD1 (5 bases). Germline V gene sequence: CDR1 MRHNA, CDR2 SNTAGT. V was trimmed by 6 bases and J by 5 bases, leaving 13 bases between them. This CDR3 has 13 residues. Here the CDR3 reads CASSPEGRTEAFF. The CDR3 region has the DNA TGTGCCAGCAGCCCGGAGGGGAGGACTGAAGCTTTCTTT.

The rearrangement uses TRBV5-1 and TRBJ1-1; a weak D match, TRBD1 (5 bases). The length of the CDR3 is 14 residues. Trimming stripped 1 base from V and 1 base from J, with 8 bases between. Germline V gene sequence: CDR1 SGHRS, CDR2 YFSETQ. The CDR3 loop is CASSLPQGNTEAFF. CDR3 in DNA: TGCGCCAGCAGCTTGCCGCAGGGGAACACTGAAGCTTTCTTT.

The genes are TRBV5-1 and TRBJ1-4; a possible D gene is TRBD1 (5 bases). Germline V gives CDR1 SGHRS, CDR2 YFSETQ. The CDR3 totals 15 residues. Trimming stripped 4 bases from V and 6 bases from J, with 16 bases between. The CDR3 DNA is TGCGCCAGCAGCGACGCGAAGGGGAGGGATGAAAAACTGTTTTTT. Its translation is CASSDAKGRDEKLFF.

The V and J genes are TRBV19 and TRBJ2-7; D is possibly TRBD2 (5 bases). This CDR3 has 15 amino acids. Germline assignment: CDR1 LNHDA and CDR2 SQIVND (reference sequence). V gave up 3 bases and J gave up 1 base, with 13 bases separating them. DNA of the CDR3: TGTGCCAGTAGTATGCCCGGGGAGAATTCCTACGAGCAGTACTTC. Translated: CASSMPGENSYEQYF.

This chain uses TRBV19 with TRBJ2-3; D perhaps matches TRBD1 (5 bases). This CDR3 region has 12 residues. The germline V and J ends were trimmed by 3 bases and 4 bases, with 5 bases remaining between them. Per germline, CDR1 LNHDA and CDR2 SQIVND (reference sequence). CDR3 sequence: CASSIRADTQYF. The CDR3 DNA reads TGTGCCAGTAGTATCAGGGCAGATACGCAGTATTTT.

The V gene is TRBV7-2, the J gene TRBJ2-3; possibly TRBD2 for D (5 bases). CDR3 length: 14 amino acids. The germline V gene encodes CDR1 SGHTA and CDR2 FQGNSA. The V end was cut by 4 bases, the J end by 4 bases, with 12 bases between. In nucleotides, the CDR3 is TGTGCCAGCAGCTCTCTAGCTGGGTCAGATACGCAGTATTTT. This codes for CASSSLAGSDTQYF.

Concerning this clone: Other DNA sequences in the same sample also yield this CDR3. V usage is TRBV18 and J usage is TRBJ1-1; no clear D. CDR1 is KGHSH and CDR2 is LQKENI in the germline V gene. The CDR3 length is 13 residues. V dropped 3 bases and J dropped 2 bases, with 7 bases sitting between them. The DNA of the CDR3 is TGTGCCAGCTCACCGAACAGAAACACTGAAGCTTTCTTT. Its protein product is CASSPNRNTEAFF. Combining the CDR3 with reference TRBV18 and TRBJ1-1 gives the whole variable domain NAGVMQNPRHLVRRRGQEARLRCSPMKGHSHVYWYRQLPEEGLKFMVYLQKENIIDESGMPKERFSAEFPKEGPSILRIQQVVRGDSAAYFCASSPNRNTEAFFGQGTRLTVV.

CDR3 DNA sequence: TGTGCCAGCAGTGCGGGTGCGAACACCGGGGAGCTGTTTTTT. Its translation: CASSAGANTGELFF. The V call is TRBV7-6, the J call TRBJ2-2, with D possibly TRBD2 on 5 matching bases. The CDR3 has 14 residues. Germline V gene sequence: CDR1 SGHVS, CDR2 FNYEAQ. The V and J ends lost 6 bases and 0 bases respectively, with 8 bases between them.

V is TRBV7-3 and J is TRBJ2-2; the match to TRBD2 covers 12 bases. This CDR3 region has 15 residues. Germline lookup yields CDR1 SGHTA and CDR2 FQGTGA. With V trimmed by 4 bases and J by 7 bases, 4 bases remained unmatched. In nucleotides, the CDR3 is TGTGCCAGCAGCTCAACTAGCGGGGGGAACGGGGAGCTGTTTTTT. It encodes CASSSTSGGNGELFF.

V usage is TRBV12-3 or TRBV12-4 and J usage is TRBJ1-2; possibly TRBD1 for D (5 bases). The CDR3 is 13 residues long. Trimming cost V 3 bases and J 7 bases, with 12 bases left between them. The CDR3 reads CASSLEGVGGYTF. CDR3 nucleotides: TGTGCCAGCAGTTTGGAAGGGGTCGGTGGCTACACCTTC.

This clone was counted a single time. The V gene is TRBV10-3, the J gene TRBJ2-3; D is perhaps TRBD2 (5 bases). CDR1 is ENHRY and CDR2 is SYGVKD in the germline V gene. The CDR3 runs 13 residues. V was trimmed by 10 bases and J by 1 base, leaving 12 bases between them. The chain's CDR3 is CATRGWGTDTQYF. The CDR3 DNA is TGTGCCACCCGGGGATGGGGCACAGATACGCAGTATTTT.

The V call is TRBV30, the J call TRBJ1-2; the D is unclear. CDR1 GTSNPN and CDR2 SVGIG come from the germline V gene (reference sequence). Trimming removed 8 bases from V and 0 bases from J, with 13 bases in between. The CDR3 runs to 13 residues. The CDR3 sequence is CAGFGSTNYGYTF. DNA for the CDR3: TGTGCCGGGTTCGGGAGCACTAACTATGGCTACACCTTC.